This entry lists 5 T cell receptor beta chains sequenced from one sample in a study of siplizumab effects on memory and regulatory T cells (dated by TCRdb to the late 2010s). Library construction relied on the immunoSEQ multiplex PCR assay. The table was pulled from immuneACCESS by TCRdb, which kept in-frame rearrangements only. Such tables lose some clones; where checked, under half of the loss comes from unresolved V genes, and the rest has no known cause. The sample has about 64,000 clones on record, 95% to 98% of them singletons. The ten largest clones take up about 0.095% of the sample. Sequences were obtained from naive CD8+ T cells sorted from blood. This specimen's cell subset or site label, per the study, means: unstimulated naive T cells. These receptors were taken from a human donor in good health.

V is TRBV4-3 and J is TRBJ2-1; D possibly uses TRBD1 or TRBD2 (5 bases each). The CDR3 has 14 amino acids. V was clipped by 1 base and J by 4 bases, with 8 bases between them. Germline CDR1 is LGHNA and CDR2 is YSLEER. Written as DNA, the CDR3 is TGCGCCAGCAGCCAAGGGGGGTCGTACAATGAGCAGTTCTTC. It translates to CASSQGGSYNEQFF.

This clone was recorded once. V and J are TRBV27 and TRBJ1-2, with no clear D. V shed 5 bases and J shed 4 bases, with 11 bases lying between them. Germline CDR1 reads MNHEY; CDR2 reads SMNVEV (reference sequence). The CDR3 covers 13 residues. The CDR3 loop is CASSPAPGYGYTF. In DNA form, the CDR3 reads TGTGCCAGCAGTCCAGCCCCAGGCTATGGCTACACCTTC.

The chain uses TRBV4-3 and TRBJ1-5; D perhaps matches TRBD1 (5 bases). V was shortened by 2 bases and J by 7 bases, with 18 bases between the two germline ends. Germline CDR1 and CDR2: LGHNA and YSLEER. This CDR3 contains 16 residues. The CDR3 protein is CASSQHSGATGQPQHF. CDR3 sequence (DNA): TGCGCCAGCAGCCAACACAGTGGGGCAACAGGCCAGCCCCAGCATTTT.

This rearrangement joins TRBV28 to TRBJ2-2; D may be TRBD2 (6 bases). CDR3 length: 15 amino acids. Germline assignment: CDR1 MDHEN and CDR2 SYDVKM. The V end was cut by 1 base, the J end by 4 bases, with 10 bases between. The CDR3: CASSLSGGATGELFF. For the CDR3, the DNA is TGTGCCAGCAGTTTATCCGGGGGTGCCACCGGGGAGCTGTTTTTT.

The J gene is TRBJ2-3, the V gene TRBV7-2; TRBD2 might be the D (7 bases). Germline loops: CDR1 SGHTA, CDR2 FQGNSA. The CDR3 runs 15 residues. V lost 1 base, J lost 1 base, and 9 bases lay in between. The CDR3 nucleotides read TGTGCCAGCAGCTTAGAGGGGGGGGGCACAGATACGCAGTATTTT. This codes for CASSLEGGGTDTQYF.